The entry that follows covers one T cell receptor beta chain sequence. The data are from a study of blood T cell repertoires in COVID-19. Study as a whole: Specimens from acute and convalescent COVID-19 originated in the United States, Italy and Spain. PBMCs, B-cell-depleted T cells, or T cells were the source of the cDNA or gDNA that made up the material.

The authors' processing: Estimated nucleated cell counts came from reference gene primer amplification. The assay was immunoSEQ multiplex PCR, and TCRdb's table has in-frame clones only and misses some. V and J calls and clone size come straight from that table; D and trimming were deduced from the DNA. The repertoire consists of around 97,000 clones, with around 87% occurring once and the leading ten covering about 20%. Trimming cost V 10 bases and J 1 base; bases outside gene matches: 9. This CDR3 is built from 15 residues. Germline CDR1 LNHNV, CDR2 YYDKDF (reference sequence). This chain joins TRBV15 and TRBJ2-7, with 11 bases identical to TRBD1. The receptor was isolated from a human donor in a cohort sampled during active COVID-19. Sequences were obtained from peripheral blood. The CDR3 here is CASQTGTGGSYEQYF. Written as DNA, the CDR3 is TGTGCCAGTCAAACTGGGACAGGGGGGTCCTACGAGCAGTACTTC. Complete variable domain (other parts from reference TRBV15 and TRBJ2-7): DAMVIQNPRYQVTQFGKPVTLSCSQTLNHNVMYWYQQKSSQAPKLLFHYYDKDFNNEADTPDNFQSRRPNTSFCFLDIRSPGLGDTAMYLCASQTGTGGSYEQYFGPGTRLTVT.